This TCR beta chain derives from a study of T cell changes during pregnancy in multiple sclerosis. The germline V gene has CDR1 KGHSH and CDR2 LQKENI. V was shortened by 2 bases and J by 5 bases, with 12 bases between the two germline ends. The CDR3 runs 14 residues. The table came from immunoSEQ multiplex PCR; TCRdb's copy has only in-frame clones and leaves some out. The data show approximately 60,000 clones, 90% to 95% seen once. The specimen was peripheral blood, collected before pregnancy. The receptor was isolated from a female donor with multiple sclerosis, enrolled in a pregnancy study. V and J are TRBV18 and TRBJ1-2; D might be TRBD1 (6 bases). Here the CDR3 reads CASSPVNQGYGYTF. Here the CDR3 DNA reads TGTGCCAGCTCACCAGTGAACCAGGGGTATGGCTACACCTTC. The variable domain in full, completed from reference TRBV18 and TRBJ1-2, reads NAGVMQNPRHLVRRRGQEARLRCSPMKGHSHVYWYRQLPEEGLKFMVYLQKENIIDESGMPKERFSAEFPKEGPSILRIQQVVRGDSAAYFCASSPVNQGYGYTFGSGTRLTVV.